These 13 T cell receptor beta chains came from one sample sequenced in a study of CD8 T cells in Susac syndrome. It was with random hexamers that roughly 0.45 to 1 ug RNA was reverse transcribed. Via MiXCR, TCRdb re-called the immunoSEQ multiplex PCR reads, giving one row per CDR3 protein. The repertoire has about 160,000 distinct CDR3 sequences, roughly 95% of them found once; the top ten carry around 0.13%. The specimen sequenced was CD4+ T cells from PBMCs. All receptors come from a human donor in good health.

V is TRBV12-3 or TRBV12-4 and J is TRBJ2-1; the D is unclear. The CDR3 runs 12 residues. Trimming took 3 bases from V and 3 from J, leaving 3 bases between them. The CDR3 DNA sequence: TGTGCCAGCAGTTTCAACTACAATGAGCAGTTCTTC. Residues: CASSFNYNEQFF.

This clonotype was observed once. The chain couples TRBV20-1 to TRBJ1-5, with 9 bases fitting TRBD1. After removal of 7 bases from V and 0 bases from J, the junction contained 7 bases not matched to a gene. The CDR3 extends over 15 amino acids. The germline gives CDR1 DFQATT, CDR2 SNEGSKA (reference sequence). The CDR3 DNA follows: TGCAGTGTAACAGGGGGCCTATATAGCAATCAGCCCCAGCATTTT. It codes for CSVTGGLYSNQPQHF.

This clonotype was observed a single time. V is TRBV2 and J is TRBJ2-5, with 11 bases lining up with TRBD1. Per the germline V gene, CDR1 is SNHLY and CDR2 is FYNNEI. Germline trimming cut 7 bases from V and 5 bases from J; bases unmatched to any gene: 9. This CDR3 has 15 amino acids. The CDR3 here is CASTPDRGRGETQYF. The CDR3 nucleotides are TGTGCCAGCACCCCGGACAGGGGGCGCGGGGAGACCCAGTACTTC.

The rearrangement links TRBV6-1 to TRBJ2-5; 14 positions agree with TRBD2. Trimming took 6 bases from V and 0 from J; bases not matched to a gene: 6. Germline values: CDR1 MNHNS, CDR2 SASEGT. This CDR3 region has 17 residues. DNA for the CDR3: TGTGCCAGCAGCCCCGGGACTAGCGGGGGATACCAAGAGACCCAGTACTTC. This sequence encodes CASSPGTSGGYQETQYF.

Here the CDR3 reads CASSLDGANYGYTF. In DNA, the CDR3 is TGTGCCAGCAGCCTGGACGGCGCTAACTATGGCTACACCTTC. The chain combines TRBV12-3 or TRBV12-4 with TRBJ1-2; D gene unclear. Trimming removed 6 bases at V and 0 bases at J, with 11 bases between. This CDR3 has 14 residues.

The chain links TRBV12-3 or TRBV12-4 to TRBJ1-2; maybe TRBD1 (5 bases). The CDR3 is 17 residues long. V gave up 3 bases and J gave up 0 bases, with 17 bases separating them. CDR3 nucleotides: TGTGCCAGCAGTTTCCGGTCGGGGCCTGGAACTAACTATGGCTACACCTTC. This encodes CASSFRSGPGTNYGYTF.

The chain is built from TRBV7-9 and TRBJ1-2; D uncertain. The CDR3 totals 14 residues. CDR1 is SEHNR and CDR2 is FQNEAQ in the germline V gene (reference sequence). Deletions cut 5 bases from V and 7 bases from J, with 17 bases between. CDR3 coding DNA: TGTGCCAGCAGCCTAGGGTCGTGGATTGGTGGCTACACCTTC. Amino acids: CASSLGSWIGGYTF. The full variable domain, with the rest looked up from reference TRBV7-9 and TRBJ1-2, is DTGVSQNPRHKITKRGQNVTFRCDPISEHNRLYWYRQTLGQGPEFLTYFQNEAQLEKSRLLSDRFSAERPKGSFSTLEIQRTEQGDSAMYLCASSLGSWIGGYTFGSGTRLTVV.

The chain carries TRBV3-1 and TRBJ2-5, with D perhaps matching TRBD2 (6 bases). Deletions cut 0 bases from V and 5 bases from J, with 16 bases between. The CDR3 sequence is 16 residues long. Germline loops: CDR1 LGHDT, CDR2 YNNKEL (reference sequence). The CDR3 reads CASSQDQLGRRETQYF. The CDR3 coding sequence is TGTGCCAGCAGCCAAGACCAGCTAGGGAGGCGTGAGACCCAGTACTTC.

The chain carries TRBV3-1 and TRBJ2-1, with D perhaps TRBD2 (7 bases). CDR1 LGHDT and CDR2 YNNKEL come from the germline V gene (reference sequence). The CDR3 consists of 15 residues. The V end lost 4 bases, the J end lost 2 bases, and 12 bases lay between the germline ends. CDR3 sequence (DNA): TGTGCCAGCAGCCTGGCGGGGGCCCCCTACAATGAGCAGTTCTTC. This encodes CASSLAGAPYNEQFF.

CDR3 sequence (DNA): TGTGCCAGCAGCTCGCAGAGGGGAAGCAATCAGCCCCAGCATTTT. It encodes CASSSQRGSNQPQHF. J is TRBJ1-5 and V is TRBV5-6, with D maybe TRBD1 (5 bases). V lost 3 bases and J lost 1, with 11 bases in between. Germline CDR1 and CDR2: SGHDT and YYEEEE. The CDR3 loop spans 15 amino acids.

V gene TRBV10-3 combines with J gene TRBJ2-3; 9 nucleotides line up with TRBD2. V was clipped by 6 bases and J by 1 base; unmatched bases: 2. The CDR3 is made up of 14 amino acids. Germline V lookup: CDR1 ENHRY, CDR2 SYGVKD. CDR3 residues: CAIRVAGGTDTQYF. The CDR3 DNA follows: TGTGCCATCAGGGTAGCGGGGGGCACAGATACGCAGTATTTT.

The V and J genes are TRBV29-1 and TRBJ1-1; 8 bases are a match to TRBD1. Germline CDR1 reads SQVTM; CDR2 reads ANQGSEA. This CDR3 comprises 14 residues. V lost 5 bases and J lost 1; bases outside the gene matches: 6. This CDR3 is CSVTQGAWNTEAFF. The CDR3 DNA reads as TGCAGCGTTACCCAGGGGGCCTGGAACACTGAAGCTTTCTTT.

V usage is TRBV19 and J usage is TRBJ1-5; perhaps TRBD1 as D (5 bases). Germline V CDR1 and CDR2: LNHDA, SQIVND (reference sequence). The CDR3 is made up of 15 amino acids. V was pared by 0 bases and J by 3 bases, with 9 bases between. The CDR3: CASSIEGGVNQPQHF. The DNA of the CDR3 is TGTGCCAGTAGTATAGAGGGGGGGGTCAATCAGCCCCAGCATTTT.